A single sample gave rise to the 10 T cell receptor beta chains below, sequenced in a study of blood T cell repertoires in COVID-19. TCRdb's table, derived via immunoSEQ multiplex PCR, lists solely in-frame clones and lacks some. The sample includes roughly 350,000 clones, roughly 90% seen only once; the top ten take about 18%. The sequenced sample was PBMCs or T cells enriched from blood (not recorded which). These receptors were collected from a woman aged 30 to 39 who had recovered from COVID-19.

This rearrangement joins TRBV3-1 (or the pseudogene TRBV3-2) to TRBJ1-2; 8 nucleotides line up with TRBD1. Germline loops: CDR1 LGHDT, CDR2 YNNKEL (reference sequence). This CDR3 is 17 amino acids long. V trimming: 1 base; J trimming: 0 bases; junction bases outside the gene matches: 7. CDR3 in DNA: TGTGCCAGCAGCCAAGCGAAGACAGGGGTCACTAACTATGGCTACACCTTC. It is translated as CASSQAKTGVTNYGYTF.

The CDR3: CASSALGANYGYTF. In DNA, the CDR3 is TGTGCCAGCAGCGCCTTAGGAGCTAACTATGGCTACACCTTC. The rearrangement uses TRBV7-2 and TRBJ1-2, with D hard to call. Germline CDR1 reads SGHTA; CDR2 reads FQGNSA. CDR3 size: 14 residues. Deletions cut 5 bases from V and 0 bases from J, with 10 bases between.

The chain's CDR3 is CASSQDLVAGGPGGELFF. The CDR3 coding sequence is TGTGCCAGCAGCCAAGATTTAGTAGCGGGAGGCCCCGGCGGGGAGCTGTTTTTT. This chain uses TRBV3-1 (or the pseudogene TRBV3-2) with TRBJ2-2, with 10 bases aligning to TRBD2. With 0 bases clipped from V and 7 bases from J, the junction kept 11 bases outside the gene matches. The CDR3 is 18 amino acids. CDR1 LGHDT and CDR2 YNNKEL come from the germline V gene (reference sequence).

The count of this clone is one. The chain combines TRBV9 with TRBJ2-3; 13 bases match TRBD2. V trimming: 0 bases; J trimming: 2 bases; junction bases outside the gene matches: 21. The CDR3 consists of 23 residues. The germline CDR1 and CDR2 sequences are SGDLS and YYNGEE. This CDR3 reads CASSVAAQGLGLAGTLSTDTQYF. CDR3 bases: TGTGCCAGCAGCGTAGCCGCACAGGGATTGGGACTAGCGGGGACTCTTTCCACAGATACGCAGTATTTT.

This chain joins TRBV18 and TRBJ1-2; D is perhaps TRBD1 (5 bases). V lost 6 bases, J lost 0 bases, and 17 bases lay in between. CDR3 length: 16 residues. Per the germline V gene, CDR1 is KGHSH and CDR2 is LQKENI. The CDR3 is CASSHLATDTNYGYTF. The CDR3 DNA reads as TGTGCCAGCTCCCATCTCGCGACAGATACTAACTATGGCTACACCTTC.

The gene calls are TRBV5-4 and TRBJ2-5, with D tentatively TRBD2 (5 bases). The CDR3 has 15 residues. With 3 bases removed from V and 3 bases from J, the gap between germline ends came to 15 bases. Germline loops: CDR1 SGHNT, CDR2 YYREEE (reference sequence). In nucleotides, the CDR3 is TGTGCCAGCAGCTCACTCAGCGGATACGAAGAGACCCAGTACTTC. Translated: CASSSLSGYEETQYF.

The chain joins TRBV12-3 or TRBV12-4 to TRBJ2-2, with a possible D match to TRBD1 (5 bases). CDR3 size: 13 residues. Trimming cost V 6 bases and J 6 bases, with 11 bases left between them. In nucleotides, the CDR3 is TGTGCCAGCAGCCTAGGGGTACCCGGGGAGCTGTTTTTT. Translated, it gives CASSLGVPGELFF.

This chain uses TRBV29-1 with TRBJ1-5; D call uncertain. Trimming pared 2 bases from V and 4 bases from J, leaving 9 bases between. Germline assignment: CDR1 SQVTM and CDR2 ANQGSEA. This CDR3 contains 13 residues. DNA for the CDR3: TGCAGCGTTGAACTTTCAGCGAATCAGCCCCAGCATTTT. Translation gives CSVELSANQPQHF. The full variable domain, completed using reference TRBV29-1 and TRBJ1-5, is SAVISQKPSRDICQRGTSLTIQCQVDSQVTMMFWYRQQPGQSLTLIATANQGSEATYESGFVIDKFPISRPNLTFSTLTVSNMSPEDSSIYLCSVELSANQPQHFGDGTRLSIL.

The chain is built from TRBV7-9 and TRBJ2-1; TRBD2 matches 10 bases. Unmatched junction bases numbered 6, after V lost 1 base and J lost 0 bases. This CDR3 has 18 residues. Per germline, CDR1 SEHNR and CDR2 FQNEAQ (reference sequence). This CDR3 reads CASSLVASGGSSYNEQFF. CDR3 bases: TGTGCCAGCAGCTTAGTGGCTAGCGGGGGCAGCTCCTACAATGAGCAGTTCTTC.

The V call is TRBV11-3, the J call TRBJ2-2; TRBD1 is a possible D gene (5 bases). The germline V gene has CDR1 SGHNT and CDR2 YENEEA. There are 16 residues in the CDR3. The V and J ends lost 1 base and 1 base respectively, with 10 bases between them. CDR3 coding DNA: TGTGCCAGCAGCTTAGTCGGACAACTGAACACCGGGGAGCTGTTTTTT. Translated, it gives CASSLVGQLNTGELFF. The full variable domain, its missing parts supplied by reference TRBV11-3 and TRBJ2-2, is EAGVVQSPRYKIIEKKQPVAFWCNPISGHNTLYWYLQNLGQGPELLIRYENEEAVDDSQLPKDRFSAERLKGVDSTLKIQPAELGDSAVYLCASSLVGQLNTGELFFGEGSRLTVL.